This TCR beta chain was sequenced for a study of identical twins. This clonotype was seen repeatedly, ten times or more. What it binds is not known. MiXCR was run by TCRdb on the 5' RACE reads, yielding one entry per CDR3 protein. Of 200,000 to 250,000 distinct CDR3 sequences detected, less than 8% appear once; the ten largest clones hold 1.9%. Overall study results and limits: Zero-insertion analyses could be partly confounded by invariant MAIT and iNKT cells. Excess sharing by twins proved weaker in beta out-of-frame sequences. Reduced insertions were recorded for abundant cord blood beta clonotypes, with no such pattern in memory repertoires. Instead of following the same donors, the conclusions were based on cross-sectional statistical analysis.

The V end was cut by 7 bases, the J end by 3 bases, with 16 bases between. This CDR3 spans 15 amino acids. The germline gives CDR1 MNHNS, CDR2 SASEGT. This sample was shared with a second study, whose subject was yellow fever vaccine responses in identical twins.

What was sequenced was memory (CD45RO+) T cells sorted from blood. This TCR was sampled from a young woman in good health. The genes are TRBV6-1 and TRBJ1-3; no reliable D call. CDR3 in amino acids: CASTGSLGDGNTIYF. CDR3 nucleotide sequence: TGTGCCAGCACCGGGAGCCTCGGCGATGGAAACACCATATATTTT.